These 9 T cell receptor beta chains originate from one sample sequenced in a study of control samples from healthy donors and cancer patients. The method was immunoSEQ multiplex PCR; TCRdb's version includes in-frame clones alone and lacks a portion of them. The profile shows over 65,000 clones, around 94% of them singletons. Sequenced material: blood. These receptors were taken from a woman in her thirties or forties in good health.

The CDR3 sequence is CASSESRTEAFF. As DNA, the CDR3 is TGTGCCAGCAGTGAATCTCGCACTGAAGCTTTCTTT. The chain combines TRBV6-1 with TRBJ1-1; D unresolved. Trimming cost V 2 bases and J 4 bases, with 5 bases left between them. Germline V gives CDR1 MNHNS, CDR2 SASEGT. The CDR3 has 12 residues.

The chain joins TRBV9 to TRBJ2-7; 7 bases fit TRBD1. Unmatched junction bases numbered 8, after V lost 2 bases and J lost 0 bases. Per germline, CDR1 SGDLS and CDR2 YYNGEE. This CDR3 has 16 amino acids. CDR3 protein: CASSVPPTGSSYEQYF. The CDR3 DNA is TGTGCCAGCAGCGTCCCCCCGACAGGGAGCTCCTACGAGCAGTACTTC.

The chain couples TRBV4-2 to TRBJ2-7; D unresolved. Germline CDR1 reads LGHNA; CDR2 reads YNFKEQ. This CDR3 comprises 13 residues. Trimming took 2 bases from V and 4 from J, leaving 9 bases between them. CDR3 region: CASSQYGFYEQYF. CDR3 DNA: TGTGCCAGCAGCCAATACGGCTTTTACGAGCAGTACTTC.

The chain couples TRBV18 to TRBJ2-7; 7 bases are a match to TRBD1. The CDR3 contains 14 residues. The J segment lost 6 bases and the V segment lost 2 bases, leaving 7 bases of the junction unmatched. Germline CDR1 and CDR2: KGHSH and LQKENI. For the CDR3, the DNA is TGTGCCAGCTCACCAGACCAGGGGGTGGGCGAGCAGTACTTC. Protein: CASSPDQGVGEQYF. The whole variable domain, filled in from reference TRBV18 and TRBJ2-7, reads NAGVMQNPRHLVRRRGQEARLRCSPMKGHSHVYWYRQLPEEGLKFMVYLQKENIIDESGMPKERFSAEFPKEGPSILRIQQVVRGDSAAYFCASSPDQGVGEQYFGPGTRLTVT.

J is TRBJ2-5 and V is TRBV11-3; D remains unclear. The germline gives CDR1 SGHNT, CDR2 YENEEA. CDR3 length: 13 amino acids. V lost 5 bases and J lost 5, with 12 bases in between. CDR3 DNA: TGTGCCAGCAGCGATCTAGGGCGCGAGACCCAGTACTTC. This sequence encodes CASSDLGRETQYF.

The chain's CDR3 is CASSHSSTAYEQYF. The CDR3 DNA follows: TGCGCCAGCAGCCATAGCAGCACCGCTTACGAGCAGTACTTC. The rearrangement links TRBV4-1 to TRBJ2-7; no definite D call. Trimming removed 3 bases at V and 4 bases at J, with 13 bases between. Germline V gene data show CDR1 as MGHRA and CDR2 as YSYEKL. The CDR3 totals 14 residues.

The chain links TRBV6-6 to TRBJ1-6; D remains unclear. Between the trimmed V and J ends, which lost 6 bases and 7 bases, there was a span of 16 bases. The V gene's germline CDR1 is MNHNY and CDR2 SVGAGI (reference sequence). This CDR3 comprises 15 residues. CDR3 nucleotides: TGTGCCAGCAGCCGCGAGGACCACTGGAATTCACCCCTCCACTTT. This gives the protein CASSREDHWNSPLHF.

This clone has a handful of counts. The chain combines TRBV7-2 with TRBJ2-1, with 8 bases that match TRBD2. The CDR3 covers 18 residues. Germline CDR1 SGHTA, CDR2 FQGNSA. The trim removed 4 bases at V and 0 bases at J, leaving 11 bases unmatched. CDR3 residues: CASSSRPLAGYSYNEQFF. Here the CDR3 DNA reads TGTGCCAGCAGCTCGAGGCCCCTAGCGGGTTACTCCTACAATGAGCAGTTCTTC.

The V and J genes are TRBV5-1 and TRBJ2-1; weak D call: TRBD1 (5 bases). This CDR3 has 12 residues. V was clipped by 0 bases and J by 10 bases, with 8 bases between them. Germline CDR1 and CDR2: SGHRS and YFSETQ. CDR3 amino acids: CASSLAGQEQFF. The CDR3 DNA is TGCGCCAGCAGCTTGGCTGGACAAGAGCAGTTCTTC.